The 9 T cell receptor beta chains given below trace back to one sample, sequenced in a study of response to subunit inactivated influenza vaccine (dated by TCRdb to between 2018 and 2020). The method behind the library was RT-PCR. Sequenced on an Illumina HiSeq 2500. The raw public reads went through TCRdb reprocessing: fastp at Q25, MiXCR clone calling, in-frame beta chains kept. Rows are combined by CDR3 protein, so each entry shows the most common genes and DNA. The sample includes hundreds of thousands of distinct CDR3 sequences, with less than 15% observed a single time. The ten largest clones take up 7.6% of the sample. The sequencing here drew on PBMCs from blood, taken less than 15 days before vaccination. These receptors were collected from a man in his fifties who received an inactivated influenza vaccine. Donor details come from another sample of the same person, matched by shared clones.

This clonotype has a handful of counts. The chain employs TRBV14 and TRBJ2-2, with D perhaps TRBD2 (6 bases). Germline CDR1 SGHDN, CDR2 FVKESK. The CDR3 runs to 18 residues. V lost 3 bases, J lost 0 bases, and 17 bases lay in between. In nucleotides, the CDR3 is TGTGCCAGCAGCCATCGTACCCTGCTAGCGACGAACACCGGGGAGCTGTTTTTT. Translation: CASSHRTLLATNTGELFF. The full variable domain, with the rest looked up from reference TRBV14 and TRBJ2-2, is EAGVTQFPSHSVIEKGQTVTLRCDPISGHDNLYWYRRVMGKEIKFLLHFVKESKQDESGMPNNRFLAERTGGTYSTLKVQPAELEDSGVYFCASSHRTLLATNTGELFFGEGSRLTVL.

V usage is TRBV7-9 and J usage is TRBJ2-3, with 7 bases fitting TRBD1. V lost 5 bases and J lost 4; bases outside the gene matches: 6. The CDR3 extends over 14 amino acids. Germline-derived CDR1 and CDR2 are SEHNR and FQNEAQ (reference sequence). The CDR3 DNA is TGTGCCAGCAGCCAACAGGGGTTGCCAGATACGCAGTATTTT. Its protein product is CASSQQGLPDTQYF.

This clonotype came up a few times. The V call is TRBV20-1, the J call TRBJ2-7; TRBD2 matches 9 bases. This CDR3 has 15 amino acids. Germline lookup yields CDR1 DFQATT and CDR2 SNEGSKA (reference sequence). The junction had 7 bases not matched to a gene; V was cut back by 0 bases and J by 4 bases. The CDR3 spells CSARDGGTSLYEQYF. CDR3 bases: TGCAGTGCTAGAGATGGTGGGACTAGCCTTTACGAGCAGTACTTC.

This clonotype was recorded a few times. CDR3: CASSEGTRDQPQHF. The CDR3 DNA is TGCGCCAGCAGCGAGGGGACAAGGGATCAGCCCCAGCATTTT. The chain joins TRBV5-1 to TRBJ1-5, with TRBD1 as a possible D gene (6 bases). Germline V gives CDR1 SGHRS, CDR2 YFSETQ. This CDR3 is 14 amino acids long. V was cut by 4 bases and J by 5 bases, with 13 bases left in between. The variable domain in full, with the rest retrieved from reference TRBV5-1 and TRBJ1-5, is KAGVTQTPRYLIKTRGQQVTLSCSPISGHRSVSWYQQTPGQGLQFLFEYFSETQRNKGNFPGRFSGRQFSNSRSEMNVSTLELGDSALYLCASSEGTRDQPQHFGDGTRLSIL.

This clonotype showed up just a few times. This chain connects TRBV3-1 to TRBJ1-1, with 11 bases aligning to TRBD1. With 1 base clipped from V and 9 bases from J, the junction kept 4 bases outside the gene matches. Germline CDR1 is LGHDT and CDR2 is YNNKEL (reference sequence). The CDR3 is 14 amino acids. CDR3 nucleotide sequence: TGTGCCAGCAGCCAAGGGACAGGGGGCAGGCAAGCTTTCTTT. Residues: CASSQGTGGRQAFF.

This clonotype was detected only a few times. The rearrangement uses TRBV12-3 or TRBV12-4 and TRBJ1-2, with 8 bases fitting TRBD1. With 6 bases clipped from V and 4 bases from J, the junction kept 13 bases outside the gene matches. The CDR3 sequence is 16 residues long. CDR3 sequence (DNA): TGTGCCAGCAGAGCCGGGACAGGCTCATCTCTCTATGGCTACACCTTC. This encodes CASRAGTGSSLYGYTF.

There are a few counts of this clonotype. V usage is TRBV7-9 and J usage is TRBJ1-1; D gene uncertain. Germline-derived CDR1 and CDR2 are SEHNR and FQNEAQ (reference sequence). This CDR3 has 14 amino acids. The germline V and J ends were trimmed by 7 bases and 1 base, with 13 bases remaining between them. DNA for the CDR3: TGTGCCAGCACCTCGCTGCGCAGGAACACTGAAGCTTTCTTT. Protein product: CASTSLRRNTEAFF. Based on the CDR3 plus reference TRBV7-9 and TRBJ1-1, the full variable domain is DTGVSQNPRHKITKRGQNVTFRCDPISEHNRLYWYRQTLGQGPEFLTYFQNEAQLEKSRLLSDRFSAERPKGSFSTLEIQRTEQGDSAMYLCASTSLRRNTEAFFGQGTRLTVV.

This chain joins TRBV7-2 and TRBJ1-1, with D uncertain. Germline CDR1 and CDR2: SGHTA and FQGNSA. CDR3 length: 15 amino acids. V shed 5 bases and J shed 0 bases, with 13 bases lying between them. CDR3 nucleotide sequence: TGTGCCAGCAGCCTTTTCGGCAGACTGAACACTGAAGCTTTCTTT. Amino acid sequence: CASSLFGRLNTEAFF.

The chain is built from TRBV7-8 and TRBJ2-7; 9 nucleotides match TRBD1. V shed 5 bases, J shed 3 bases, and the junction held 8 bases outside the gene matches. Germline loops: CDR1 SGHVS, CDR2 FQNEAQ. The length of the CDR3 is 15 residues. In DNA, the CDR3 is TGTGCCAGCAGCCAGAACAGGGGGCCCGGCTACGAGCAGTACTTC. It encodes CASSQNRGPGYEQYF.